This T cell receptor beta chain is drawn from a study of T cell changes during pregnancy in multiple sclerosis. TCRdb keeps only in-frame clones here, not all; method: immunoSEQ multiplex PCR. The sample has about 41,000 clones; roughly 87% are singletons. Unmatched junction bases numbered 13, after V lost 0 bases and J lost 0 bases. The CDR3 has 19 amino acids. The chain has TRBV5-3 and TRBJ1-1, with 8 positions matching TRBD1. TRBV5-3 is reported as an ORF; its role is uncertain. This sequence originates from a female donor with multiple sclerosis, enrolled in a pregnancy study. The sequenced sample was CD4+ T cells from peripheral blood mononuclear cells, obtained in the first trimester of pregnancy. CDR3 bases: TGTGCCAGAAGCTTGGGGCTGTACAGGGGGGGTTCGATGAACACTGAAGCTTTCTTT. As protein: CARSLGLYRGGSMNTEAFF.